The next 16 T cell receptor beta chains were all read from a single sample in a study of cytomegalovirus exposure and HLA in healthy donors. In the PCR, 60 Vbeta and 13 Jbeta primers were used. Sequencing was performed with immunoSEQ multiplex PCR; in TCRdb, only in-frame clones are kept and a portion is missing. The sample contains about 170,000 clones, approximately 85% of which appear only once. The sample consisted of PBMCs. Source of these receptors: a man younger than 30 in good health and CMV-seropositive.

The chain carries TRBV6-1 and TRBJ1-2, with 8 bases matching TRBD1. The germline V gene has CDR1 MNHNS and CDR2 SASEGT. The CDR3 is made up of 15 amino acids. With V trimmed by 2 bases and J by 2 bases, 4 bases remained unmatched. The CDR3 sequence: CASSEYAGGNYGYTF. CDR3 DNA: TGTGCCAGCAGTGAATATGCAGGGGGCAACTATGGCTACACCTTC.

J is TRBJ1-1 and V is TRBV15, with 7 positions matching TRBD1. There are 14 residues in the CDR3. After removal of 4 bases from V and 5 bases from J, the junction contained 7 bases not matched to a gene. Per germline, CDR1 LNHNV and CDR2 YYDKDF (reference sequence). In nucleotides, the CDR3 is TGTGCCACCAGCACCGCAGGGGGTGTGACTGAAGCTTTCTTT. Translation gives CATSTAGGVTEAFF. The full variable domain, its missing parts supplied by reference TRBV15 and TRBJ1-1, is DAMVIQNPRYQVTQFGKPVTLSCSQTLNHNVMYWYQQKSSQAPKLLFHYYDKDFNNEADTPDNFQSRRPNTSFCFLDIRSPGLGDTAMYLCATSTAGGVTEAFFGQGTRLTVV.

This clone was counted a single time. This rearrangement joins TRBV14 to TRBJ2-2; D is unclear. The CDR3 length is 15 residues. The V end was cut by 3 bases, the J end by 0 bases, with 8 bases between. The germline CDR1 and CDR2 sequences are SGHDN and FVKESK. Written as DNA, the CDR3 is TGTGCCAGCAGCCAGGTCAGAACGAACACCGGGGAGCTGTTTTTT. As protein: CASSQVRTNTGELFF.

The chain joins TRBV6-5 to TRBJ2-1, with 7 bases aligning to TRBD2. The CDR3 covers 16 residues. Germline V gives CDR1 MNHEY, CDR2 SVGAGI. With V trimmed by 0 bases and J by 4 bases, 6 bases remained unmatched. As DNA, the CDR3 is TGTGCCAGCAGTTACTCGACGGGGGGTGCATACAATGAGCAGTTCTTC. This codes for CASSYSTGGAYNEQFF.

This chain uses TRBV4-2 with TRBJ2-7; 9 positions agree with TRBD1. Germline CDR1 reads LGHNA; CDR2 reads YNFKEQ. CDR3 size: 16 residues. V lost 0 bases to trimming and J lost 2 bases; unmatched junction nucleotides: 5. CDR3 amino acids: CASSQDRTGVTYEQYF. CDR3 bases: TGTGCCAGCAGCCAAGATCGGACAGGGGTTACCTACGAGCAGTACTTC.

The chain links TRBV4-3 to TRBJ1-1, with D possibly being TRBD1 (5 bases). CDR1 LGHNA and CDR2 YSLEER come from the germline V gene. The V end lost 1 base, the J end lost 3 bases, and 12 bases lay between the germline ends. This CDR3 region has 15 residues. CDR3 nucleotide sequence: TGCGCCAGCAGCCAAGGGGTTCGGGGGGACACTGAAGCTTTCTTT. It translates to CASSQGVRGDTEAFF.

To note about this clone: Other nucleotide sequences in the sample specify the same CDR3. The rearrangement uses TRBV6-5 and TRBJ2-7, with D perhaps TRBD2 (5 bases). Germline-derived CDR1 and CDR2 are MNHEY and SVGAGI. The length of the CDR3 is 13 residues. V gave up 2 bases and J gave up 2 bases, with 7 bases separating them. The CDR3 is CASSYAGPYEQYF. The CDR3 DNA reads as TGTGCCAGCAGTTACGCGGGCCCCTACGAGCAGTACTTC.

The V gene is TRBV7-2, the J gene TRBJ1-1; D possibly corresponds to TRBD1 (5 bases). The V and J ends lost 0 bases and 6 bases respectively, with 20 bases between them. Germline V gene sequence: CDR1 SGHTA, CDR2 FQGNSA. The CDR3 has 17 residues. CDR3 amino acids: CASSLARGTKTYAEAFF. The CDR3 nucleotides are TGTGCCAGCAGCTTAGCGCGGGGCACAAAAACTTACGCTGAAGCTTTCTTT.

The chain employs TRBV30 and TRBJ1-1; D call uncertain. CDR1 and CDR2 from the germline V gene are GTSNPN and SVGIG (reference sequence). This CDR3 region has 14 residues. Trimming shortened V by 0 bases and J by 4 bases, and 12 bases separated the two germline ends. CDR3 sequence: CAWSVHVSGTEAFF. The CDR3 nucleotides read TGTGCCTGGAGTGTACACGTATCTGGCACTGAAGCTTTCTTT.

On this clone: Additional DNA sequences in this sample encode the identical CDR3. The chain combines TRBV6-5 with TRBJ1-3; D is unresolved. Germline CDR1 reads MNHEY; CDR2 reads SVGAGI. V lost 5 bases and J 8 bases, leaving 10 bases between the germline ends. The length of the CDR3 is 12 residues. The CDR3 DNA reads TGTGCCAGCAGTAACAGTCCGGACACCATATATTTT. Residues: CASSNSPDTIYF.

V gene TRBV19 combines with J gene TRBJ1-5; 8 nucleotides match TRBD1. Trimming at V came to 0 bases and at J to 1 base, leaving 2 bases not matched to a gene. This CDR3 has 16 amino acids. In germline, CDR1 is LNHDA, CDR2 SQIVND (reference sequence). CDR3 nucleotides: TGTGCCAGTAGTATAGATCAGGGGGCGAGCAATCAGCCCCAGCATTTT. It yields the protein CASSIDQGASNQPQHF.

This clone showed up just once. This CDR3 reads CASSGSSGGAADTQYF. CDR3 nucleotide sequence: TGCGCCAGCAGCGGAAGTAGCGGGGGGGCAGCGGATACGCAGTATTTT. This chain links TRBV5-1 with TRBJ2-3; 11 bases are shared with TRBD2. The CDR3 has 16 residues. The J segment lost 6 bases and the V segment lost 4 bases, leaving 10 bases of the junction unmatched. CDR1 SGHRS and CDR2 YFSETQ come from the germline V gene.

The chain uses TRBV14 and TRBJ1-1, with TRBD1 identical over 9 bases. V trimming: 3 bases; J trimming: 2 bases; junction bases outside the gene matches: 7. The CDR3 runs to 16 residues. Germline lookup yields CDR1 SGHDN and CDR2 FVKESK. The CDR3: CASSHRGQGINTEAFF. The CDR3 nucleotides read TGTGCCAGCAGCCATCGGGGACAGGGAATAAACACTGAAGCTTTCTTT.

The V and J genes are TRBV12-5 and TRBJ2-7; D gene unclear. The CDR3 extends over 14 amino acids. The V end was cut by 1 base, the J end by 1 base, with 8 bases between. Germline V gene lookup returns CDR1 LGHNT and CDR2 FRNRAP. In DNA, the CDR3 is TGTGCTAGTGGTTTGGGTCTGAGTTCCTACGAGCAGTACTTC. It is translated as CASGLGLSSYEQYF.

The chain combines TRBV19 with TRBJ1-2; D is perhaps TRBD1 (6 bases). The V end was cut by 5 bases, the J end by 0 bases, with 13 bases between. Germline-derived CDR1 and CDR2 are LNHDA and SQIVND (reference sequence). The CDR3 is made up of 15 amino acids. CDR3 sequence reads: CASSPGHLTNYGYTF. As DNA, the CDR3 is TGTGCCAGTAGTCCGGGACACTTAACTAACTATGGCTACACCTTC.

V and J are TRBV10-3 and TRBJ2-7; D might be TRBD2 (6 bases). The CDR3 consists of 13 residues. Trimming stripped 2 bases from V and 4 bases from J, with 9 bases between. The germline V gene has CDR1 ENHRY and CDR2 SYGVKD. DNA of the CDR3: TGTGCCATCAGTGAGGGGACTCAATACGAGCAGTACTTC. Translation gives CAISEGTQYEQYF.